The rows below give T cell receptor beta chains drawn from one sample of a study of cytomegalovirus exposure and HLA in healthy donors. Profiling relied on immunoSEQ multiplex PCR, and the TCRdb table lists in-frame clones only, not all of them. Counted here are 250,000 or so clones, around 87% occurring once; the ten biggest clones make up 0.37%. Material: PBMCs. These receptors were taken from a young woman in good health and CMV-seronegative. Both conserved end residues are part of each CDR3. Fields, in order: CDR3 DNA, CDR3 protein, clone size, V gene, D gene, J gene. The D gene is left open where the match is weak. Not every row has a clone size; where given, it reads once, few, many or a size class.

TGTGCCTGGAGTGTCTTTGACTATGGCTACACCTTC	CAWSVFDYGYTF	-	TRBV30	-	TRBJ1-2
TGTGCCAGCATGGGGACAGGGGTAGGCTACACCTTC	CASMGTGVGYTF	-	TRBV2	TRBD1	TRBJ1-2
TGTGCCAGCAGCGTGGAGGGGTCCTCTGGAAACACCATATATTTT	CASSVEGSSGNTIYF	-	TRBV9	-	TRBJ1-3
TGTGCCAGCAGCTCTCCCGGGACAGGGCGCGAGCAGTACTTC	CASSSPGTGREQYF	-	TRBV7-2	TRBD1	TRBJ2-7
TGTGCCAGTAGTATTCGAGAGGCTAATAATTCACCCCTCCACTTT	CASSIREANNSPLHF	-	TRBV19	-	TRBJ1-6
TGTGCCAGCAGCTTAAGAGATACAGGGCACACCGGGGAGCTGTTTTTT	CASSLRDTGHTGELFF	-	TRBV7-9	-	TRBJ2-2
TGTGCCAGCTCAGACAGGGGAATCTACAATGAGCAGTTCTTC	CASSDRGIYNEQFF	-	TRBV6-6	TRBD1	TRBJ2-1
TGTGCTAGTGGTCCAGGACAATCGACAGATACGCAGTATTTT	CASGPGQSTDTQYF	-	TRBV12-5	-	TRBJ2-3
TGTGCCAGCAGTGATTTCGGGAGGTATGGCTACACCTTC	CASSDFGRYGYTF	-	TRBV2	-	TRBJ1-2
TGCGCCAGCAGAGCCCCGGGACAGGGGGCCAACGAGCAGTACTTC	CASRAPGQGANEQYF	-	TRBV5-1	TRBD1	TRBJ2-7
TGTGCCAGCAGCTCATCTAGAGACAGGGAGCCGTACTTC	CASSSSRDREPYF	-	TRBV11-2	TRBD1	TRBJ2-7
TGTGCCAGCTCCTACAGGGGGATGAACACTGAAGCTTTCTTT	CASSYRGMNTEAFF	few	TRBV7-8	TRBD1	TRBJ1-1
TGCGCCAGCAGCCAAGACCAAACAGTAACTTATGGCTACACCTTC	CASSQDQTVTYGYTF	-	TRBV4-3	-	TRBJ1-2
TGTGCCAGCAGCTCCATCGGGACAGGGGACAATGAGCAGTTCTTC	CASSSIGTGDNEQFF	-	TRBV11-2	TRBD1	TRBJ2-1
TGTGCCAGCAGCTTAGCGGGAAGCAATCAGCCCCAGCATTTT	CASSLAGSNQPQHF	-	TRBV11-2	-	TRBJ1-5
TGTGCCAGCAGCTTAGTCCCCCTAGCGGACCCAGAGAATGAGCAGTTCTTC	CASSLVPLADPENEQFF	-	TRBV7-8	TRBD2	TRBJ2-1
TGTGCCAGCAGCCCCGCCAGAACGAACACTGAAGCTTTCTTT	CASSPARTNTEAFF	few	TRBV7-6	-	TRBJ1-1
TGCGCCAGCAGCGGGGGACTCGGCTATAATTCACCCCTCCACTTT	CASSGGLGYNSPLHF	-	TRBV5-1	-	TRBJ1-6
TGTGCCAGCAGAACGGACAGGGGCGGCGGCTACACCTTC	CASRTDRGGGYTF	-	TRBV25-1	TRBD1	TRBJ1-2
TGTGCCAGCAGTCTCTTCTTTAGCGGGGGGGGAAATGAGCAGTTCTTC	CASSLFFSGGGNEQFF	-	TRBV27	TRBD2	TRBJ2-1
TGTGCCAGCAGTTACCAGGGGGCGCGAAATTCACCCCTCCACTTT	CASSYQGARNSPLHF	-	TRBV27	TRBD1	TRBJ1-6
TGTGCCAGCAGCTTAGATGTTCAGCGGGGGGCCACCTACAATGAGCAGTTCTTC	CASSLDVQRGATYNEQFF	-	TRBV7-9	TRBD2	TRBJ2-1
TGTGCCAGCAGCTCCATAAGGGGGTCCTACGAGCAGTACTTC	CASSSIRGSYEQYF	-	TRBV11-2	-	TRBJ2-7
TGTGCCAGCAGCCTAACAGGGGCCTCTGGGGCCAACGTCCTGACTTTC	CASSLTGASGANVLTF	once	TRBV6-6	TRBD1	TRBJ2-6
TGCAGTGCTAGAGAGGGCACAAGTCAGTACTTC	CSAREGTSQYF	-	TRBV20-1	-	TRBJ2-7
TGCAGCGTTGAGGGACACCAGAGCTCCTACAATGAGCAGTTCTTC	CSVEGHQSSYNEQFF	-	TRBV29-1	-	TRBJ2-1
TGTGCCAGCAGTTCAGGGACAGGGGGGAGTGAGCAGTTCTTC	CASSSGTGGSEQFF	-	TRBV6-6	TRBD1	TRBJ2-1
TGTGCCAGCAGCGGGACGGGAGCTAACTATGGCTACACCTTC	CASSGTGANYGYTF	-	TRBV27	-	TRBJ1-2
TGTGCCAGCAGTGCCACAGGGGCCCCGGGAAACACCATATATTTT	CASSATGAPGNTIYF	-	TRBV6-1	TRBD1	TRBJ1-3
TGTGCCAGCAGTGATCAGGGGTTGTGGAACTATGGCTACACCTTC	CASSDQGLWNYGYTF	-	TRBV2	-	TRBJ1-2
TGTGCCAGCAGTTCCGACACCGGGGAGCTGTTTTTT	CASSSDTGELFF	-	TRBV28	-	TRBJ2-2
TGTGCCAGCAGTTTCGCCCCCAGCGAGCAGTACTTC	CASSFAPSEQYF	-	TRBV6-5	-	TRBJ2-7
TGTGCCAGCAGCCAGGGGCCAACCAATCAGCCCCAGCATTTT	CASSQGPTNQPQHF	-	TRBV5-6	-	TRBJ1-5
TGTGCCAGCAGCTTACGGGTGGGGACAGGGTCCTACGAGCAGTACTTC	CASSLRVGTGSYEQYF	-	TRBV7-9	TRBD1	TRBJ2-7
TGTGCCAGCTCACTCTACGCCGGGACAGACTACAATGAGCAGTTCTTC	CASSLYAGTDYNEQFF	-	TRBV18	TRBD1	TRBJ2-1
TGTGCCAGCAGCGTTTCCCCCGGGAGCTACGAGCAGTACTTC	CASSVSPGSYEQYF	-	TRBV7-6	-	TRBJ2-7
TGCGCCAGCAGCCAAGGGGACAGACAAGAGACCCAGTACTTC	CASSQGDRQETQYF	-	TRBV4-1	TRBD1	TRBJ2-5
TGCAGCGTGGGGGAGGACACTGAAGCTTTCTTT	CSVGEDTEAFF	-	TRBV29-1	-	TRBJ1-1
TGTGCCAGCAGCGGGGACAGGGATGGCACCGGGGAGCTGTTTTTT	CASSGDRDGTGELFF	-	TRBV9	TRBD1	TRBJ2-2
TGTGCCAGCAGTGAAAATGCCGGGACACTACACACAGATACGCAGTATTTT	CASSENAGTLHTDTQYF	-	TRBV6-4	-	TRBJ2-3
TGCGCCAGCAGCTTTAACGGGGGGTGGAGCACCGGGGAGCTGTTTTTT	CASSFNGGWSTGELFF	-	TRBV5-1	TRBD2	TRBJ2-2
TGTGCCAGCAGTGAAAATATTGCGGGGGCCTTCTACAATGAGCAGTTCTTC	CASSENIAGAFYNEQFF	-	TRBV6-1	-	TRBJ2-1
TGTGCCAGCAGTGAAGCACAATCCCTCCATCAGCCCCAGCATTTT	CASSEAQSLHQPQHF	-	TRBV6-1	-	TRBJ1-5
TGTGCCAGCAGCCCGAGGACTAGCGGGGAGCCCCGCACAGATACGCAGTATTTT	CASSPRTSGEPRTDTQYF	-	TRBV11-2	TRBD2	TRBJ2-3
TGCGCCAGCAGCCAAGAGAGGGTTTTGAACTATGGCTACACCTTC	CASSQERVLNYGYTF	-	TRBV4-3	-	TRBJ1-2
TGTGCCAGCAGCACCGGGACAGGAATTAGTTCACCCCTCCACTTT	CASSTGTGISSPLHF	-	TRBV6-5	TRBD1	TRBJ1-6
TGTGCCAGCAGCTTTCCTCGGGGGGCCACTAATGAAAAACTGTTTTTT	CASSFPRGATNEKLFF	-	TRBV7-9	-	TRBJ1-4
TGTGCCAGCAGTTACCAGGCCTCTAATTCACCCCTCCACTTT	CASSYQASNSPLHF	once	TRBV6-5	-	TRBJ1-6
TGTGCCAGTAGTATGGGTGTGGAAGGCATGACTTCCCCCCTCCACTTT	CASSMGVEGMTSPLHF	-	TRBV19	-	TRBJ1-6
TGTGCCAGCAGCCCGACCGCGGTCTATGGCTACACCTTC	CASSPTAVYGYTF	once	TRBV7-9	-	TRBJ1-2
TGTGCCAGCAGGGGACAGGGGAGGACTGAAGCTTTCTTT	CASRGQGRTEAFF	-	TRBV28	TRBD1	TRBJ1-1
TGCGCCAGCAGCAGTGCCAGGAAAGCTAACTATGGCTACACCTTC	CASSSARKANYGYTF	once	TRBV4-3	-	TRBJ1-2
TGTGCCTGGAGTGGACTTTACGAGCAGTACTTC	CAWSGLYEQYF	-	TRBV30	-	TRBJ2-7
TGTGCCAGCAGAGCAAGCGGGGGGGTCACAGATACGCAGTATTTT	CASRASGGVTDTQYF	-	TRBV4-2	TRBD2	TRBJ2-3
TGTGCCAGCAGTGACTCCGTAGAGCAGTTCTTC	CASSDSVEQFF	-	TRBV6-4	-	TRBJ2-1
TGTGCCACACAGGGCTGGAACACTGAAGCTTTCTTT	CATQGWNTEAFF	-	TRBV2	-	TRBJ1-1
TGTGCCAGCAGTAAAGGGGACACCCAAGAGACCCAGTACTTC	CASSKGDTQETQYF	-	TRBV2	-	TRBJ2-5
TGTGCCATCAGTGAGACTGGACAGGGGTTATTAAATTCACCCCTCCACTTT	CAISETGQGLLNSPLHF	-	TRBV10-3	TRBD1	TRBJ1-6